These 29 T cell receptor beta chains were all obtained from the same sample, sequenced in a study of T cell responses to AZD1222 COVID-19 vaccine. Only in-frame clones appear in the TCRdb table, and some are missing; sequencing was by immunoSEQ multiplex PCR. The sample shows some 58,000 clones, 80% of them seen only once. Sequencing used peripheral blood, obtained 28 days after the second AZD1222 dose. Receptor source: an adult who received the AZD1222 COVID-19 vaccine.

This chain uses TRBV6-2 or TRBV6-3 with TRBJ2-5, with 7 bases lining up with TRBD2. This CDR3 region has 13 residues. Germline V lookup: CDR1 MNHEY, CDR2 SVGEGT. The V and J ends lost 6 bases and 5 bases, in that order; junction bases with no gene match: 6. As DNA, the CDR3 is TGTGCCAGCAGCGCGGGAGTTTTTGAGACCCAGTACTTC. Its protein is CASSAGVFETQYF.

V usage is TRBV10-2 and J usage is TRBJ1-5; no firm D call. The V end was cut by 3 bases, the J end by 4 bases, with 7 bases between. The CDR3 covers 13 residues. Germline-derived CDR1 and CDR2 are WSHSY and SAAADI. CDR3 DNA sequence: TGCGCCAGCAGTGAACAGCAAAATCAGCCCCAGCATTTT. Its translation is CASSEQQNQPQHF.

V and J are TRBV19 and TRBJ1-5; D gene uncertain. The CDR3 runs to 15 residues. Per germline, CDR1 LNHDA and CDR2 SQIVND (reference sequence). V lost 6 bases and J 3 bases, leaving 15 bases between the germline ends. CDR3 amino acids: CASSPVWGTNQPQHF. As DNA, the CDR3 is TGTGCCAGTAGCCCCGTATGGGGAACCAATCAGCCCCAGCATTTT.

This rearrangement joins TRBV19 to TRBJ2-1; 8 nucleotides line up with TRBD2. The V gene's germline CDR1 is LNHDA and CDR2 SQIVND (reference sequence). J gave up 5 bases and V 7 bases, and 13 bases lay outside the gene matches. The CDR3 totals 16 residues. The CDR3 DNA reads as TGTGCCAGTACCCGTCTAGCGGGTACCTTAAACAATGAGCAGTTCTTC. Residues: CASTRLAGTLNNEQFF.

This clone occurred a few times. The rearrangement joins TRBV30 to TRBJ1-4, with 8 bases identical to TRBD1. The CDR3 is 15 residues long. J gave up 8 bases and V 3 bases, and 11 bases lay outside the gene matches. Germline CDR1 is GTSNPN and CDR2 is SVGIG (reference sequence). The CDR3 sequence is CAWSARTGPGEKLFF. The CDR3 nucleotides read TGTGCCTGGAGCGCTAGGACAGGGCCGGGAGAAAAACTGTTTTTT.

The V and J genes are TRBV5-8 and TRBJ1-1, with D maybe TRBD1 (6 bases). Germline lookup yields CDR1 SGHTS and CDR2 YDEGEE. The CDR3 has 15 residues. The V and J ends lost 5 bases and 4 bases respectively, with 18 bases between them. The CDR3 region has the DNA TGTGCCAGCAGGCACGGCGCAGGGGTAGCCACTGAAGCTTTCTTT. Protein: CASRHGAGVATEAFF.

The chain combines TRBV6-5 with TRBJ2-5, with TRBD1 identical over 9 bases. The CDR3 covers 15 residues. CDR1 is MNHEY and CDR2 is SVGAGI in the germline V gene. Trimming took 3 bases from V and 4 from J; bases not matched to a gene: 6. The CDR3 DNA is TGTGCCAGCAGTTATCCGGGACAGGGAGCAGAGACCCAGTACTTC. This translates into CASSYPGQGAETQYF.

Only a few counts were recorded for this clone. The chain uses TRBV11-2 and TRBJ2-1, with 11 bases fitting TRBD2. CDR1 is SGHAT and CDR2 is FQNNGV in the germline V gene. CDR3 length equals 15 residues. With V trimmed by 5 bases and J by 7 bases, 7 bases remained unmatched. DNA of the CDR3: TGTGCCAGCAGCCGTAGCGGGGGGGAATTAAATGAGCAGTTCTTC. It codes for CASSRSGGELNEQFF. Based on the CDR3 plus reference TRBV11-2 and TRBJ2-1, the full variable domain is EAGVAQSPRYKIIEKRQSVAFWCNPISGHATLYWYQQILGQGPKLLIQFQNNGVVDDSQLPKDRFSAERLKGVDSTLKIQPAKLEDSAVYLCASSRSGGELNEQFFGPGTRLTVL.

The V and J genes are TRBV5-1 and TRBJ2-1; 7 bases are shared with TRBD2. Germline assignment: CDR1 SGHRS and CDR2 YFSETQ. Trimming took 4 bases from V and 8 from J; bases not matched to a gene: 9. The CDR3 is 14 amino acids. CDR3 residues: CASSQGLLGYEQFF. As DNA, the CDR3 is TGCGCCAGCAGCCAGGGACTACTTGGGTATGAGCAGTTCTTC. The full variable domain, in which reference TRBV5-1 and TRBJ2-1 provide the parts outside the CDR3, is KAGVTQTPRYLIKTRGQQVTLSCSPISGHRSVSWYQQTPGQGLQFLFEYFSETQRNKGNFPGRFSGRQFSNSRSEMNVSTLELGDSALYLCASSQGLLGYEQFFGPGTRLTVL.

The chain is built from TRBV2 and TRBJ2-5; D not certain. There are 11 residues in the CDR3. The ends were cut back, 4 bases at V and 6 bases at J, with 6 bases in the middle. Germline assignment: CDR1 SNHLY and CDR2 FYNNEI. The CDR3 loop is CASSASQTQYF. The CDR3 DNA follows: TGTGCCAGCAGTGCCTCACAGACCCAGTACTTC.

There are a few counts of this clone. The chain employs TRBV4-1 and TRBJ1-2; maybe TRBD1 (5 bases). Germline lookup yields CDR1 MGHRA and CDR2 YSYEKL. This CDR3 comprises 16 residues. With 0 bases removed from V and 0 bases from J, the gap between germline ends came to 11 bases. The CDR3 DNA follows: TGCGCCAGCAGCCAAGAGCTATCGGGGGCTAACTATGGCTACACCTTC. It codes for CASSQELSGANYGYTF.

The chain recombines TRBV4-1 with TRBJ2-1, with TRBD1 matching 7 bases. This CDR3 has 16 residues. Germline V lookup: CDR1 MGHRA, CDR2 YSYEKL. V gave up 0 bases and J gave up 4 bases; unmatched junction bases: 6. The CDR3 DNA reads TGCGCCAGCAGCCAAGATCGGACAGGACTTTACAATGAGCAGTTCTTC. Its protein product is CASSQDRTGLYNEQFF.

The sample holds a few counts of this clone. This chain links TRBV25-1 with TRBJ2-7; TRBD2 agrees at 7 bases. Germline V lookup: CDR1 MGHDK, CDR2 SYGVNS. Trimming at V came to 8 bases and at J to 0 bases, leaving 10 bases not matched to a gene. The CDR3 has 15 residues. The CDR3 sequence: CASGPRVAGSYEQYF. The CDR3 DNA sequence: TGTGCCAGCGGCCCCAGAGTAGCGGGCTCCTACGAGCAGTACTTC.

The table lists this clone with a count of one. This chain connects TRBV27 to TRBJ2-7; D unclear. Germline values: CDR1 MNHEY, CDR2 SMNVEV (reference sequence). Trimming pared 0 bases from V and 2 bases from J, leaving 8 bases between. The CDR3 loop spans 14 amino acids. The chain's CDR3 is CASSLSGFAYEQYF. The CDR3 region has the DNA TGTGCCAGCAGTTTATCAGGGTTTGCCTACGAGCAGTACTTC.

The V gene is TRBV6-5, the J gene TRBJ1-4; possibly TRBD1 for D (5 bases). V lost 6 bases and J 7 bases, leaving 18 bases between the germline ends. Per germline, CDR1 MNHEY and CDR2 SVGAGI. The CDR3 is 15 residues long. CDR3 in amino acids: CASRPNGLGAEKLFF. CDR3 nucleotide sequence: TGTGCCAGCAGACCCAACGGTCTCGGGGCTGAAAAACTGTTTTTT.

The V call is TRBV2, the J call TRBJ2-7; D tentatively reads TRBD1 or TRBD2 (5 bases each). V was clipped by 5 bases and J by 2 bases, with 7 bases between them. Germline CDR1 SNHLY, CDR2 FYNNEI. The CDR3 runs to 12 residues. The CDR3 sequence is CASSWDPYEQYF. The CDR3 DNA reads as TGTGCCAGCAGTTGGGACCCCTACGAGCAGTACTTC.

The chain carries TRBV27 and TRBJ1-5; D is uncertain. This CDR3 contains 17 residues. Germline assignment: CDR1 MNHEY and CDR2 SMNVEV (reference sequence). V was clipped by 3 bases and J by 6 bases, with 21 bases between them. CDR3 sequence reads: CASSFTLPATAGQPQHF. CDR3 nucleotides: TGTGCCAGCAGTTTTACCCTACCCGCCACGGCGGGTCAGCCCCAGCATTTT.

The J gene is TRBJ2-2, the V gene TRBV18; 10 nucleotides align to TRBD2. Germline CDR1 KGHSH, CDR2 LQKENI. With V trimmed by 2 bases and J by 5 bases, 2 bases remained unmatched. This CDR3 spans 15 amino acids. CDR3 sequence reads: CASSPGLAATGELFF. The CDR3 DNA sequence: TGTGCCAGCTCACCAGGACTAGCGGCTACCGGGGAGCTGTTTTTT.

This chain uses TRBV11-2 with TRBJ2-7; possible D gene TRBD2, 6 bases. V was cut by 1 base and J by 3 bases, with 10 bases left in between. The CDR3 contains 14 residues. The germline V gene encodes CDR1 SGHAT and CDR2 FQNNGV. The CDR3 here is CASSLVSGGYEQYV. The CDR3 DNA reads as TGTGCCAGCAGCTTAGTATCCGGGGGCTACGAGCAGTACGTC.

The chain is built from TRBV28 and TRBJ1-1; 7 bases map to TRBD1. V shed 6 bases, J shed 4 bases, and the junction held 8 bases outside the gene matches. Germline CDR1 reads MDHEN; CDR2 reads SYDVKM. This CDR3 comprises 14 residues. CDR3: CASSIGQGGTEAFF. CDR3 sequence (DNA): TGTGCCAGCAGCATTGGGCAGGGGGGCACTGAAGCTTTCTTT.

The table lists this clone with a few counts. The CDR3 nucleotides are TGTGCCAGCAGCTTCCGATCAATCGGGGAGCTGTTTTTT. Translation: CASSFRSIGELFF. The chain uses TRBV5-4 and TRBJ2-2; D gene unclear. V dropped 2 bases and J dropped 7 bases, with 9 bases sitting between them. Germline values: CDR1 SGHNT, CDR2 YYREEE (reference sequence). This CDR3 is 13 amino acids long.

V is TRBV7-9 and J is TRBJ1-5; weak D call: TRBD1 (5 bases). Trimming shortened V by 4 bases and J by 6 bases, and 13 bases separated the two germline ends. CDR1 and CDR2 from the germline V gene are SEHNR and FQNEAQ (reference sequence). The CDR3 covers 14 residues. The chain's CDR3 is CASSWGGRGQPQHF. The CDR3 DNA reads TGTGCCAGCAGCTGGGGGGGGAGAGGTCAGCCCCAGCATTTT.

The V and J genes are TRBV30 and TRBJ1-2; 7 nucleotides align to TRBD1. In germline, CDR1 is GTSNPN, CDR2 SVGIG (reference sequence). The CDR3 spans 15 residues. The J segment lost 9 bases and the V segment lost 3 bases, leaving 16 bases of the junction unmatched. CDR3 sequence reads: CAWSYPRTGTERYTF. In nucleotides, the CDR3 is TGTGCCTGGAGCTACCCCCGGACAGGAACAGAGCGCTACACCTTC.

The J gene is TRBJ2-5, the V gene TRBV6-6, with D hard to call. Germline CDR1 MNHNY, CDR2 SVGAGI (reference sequence). V dropped 8 bases and J dropped 2 bases, with 18 bases sitting between them. The CDR3 spans 15 residues. Here the CDR3 reads CASGVTDALQETQYF. The CDR3 coding sequence is TGTGCCAGCGGTGTAACAGACGCTCTTCAAGAGACCCAGTACTTC.

This chain links TRBV24-1 with TRBJ2-1, with 11 positions matching TRBD2. The junction had 2 bases not matched to a gene; V was cut back by 3 bases and J by 2 bases. Germline CDR1 and CDR2: KGHDR and SFDVKD. CDR3 size: 16 residues. The CDR3 spells CATSDPSGRTYNEQFF. The CDR3 DNA reads as TGTGCCACCAGTGATCCTAGCGGGAGGACCTACAATGAGCAGTTCTTC.

This chain uses TRBV7-2 with TRBJ1-1, with 8 bases identical to TRBD1. V was clipped by 5 bases and J by 3 bases; unmatched bases: 8. Germline V gives CDR1 SGHTA, CDR2 FQGNSA. The CDR3 extends over 15 amino acids. This CDR3 is CASSRTGLLDTEAFF. The CDR3 DNA reads as TGTGCCAGCAGCCGGACAGGGCTCTTGGACACTGAAGCTTTCTTT.

The J gene is TRBJ1-2, the V gene TRBV5-6; D is perhaps TRBD1 (6 bases). In germline, CDR1 is SGHDT, CDR2 YYEEEE. This CDR3 has 14 residues. Trimming took 4 bases from V and 8 from J, leaving 18 bases between them. CDR3 sequence: CASSKGGTGLGYTF. The CDR3, as DNA: TGTGCCAGCAGCAAAGGGGGTACAGGGCTAGGCTACACCTTC.

This clone was seen just once. J is TRBJ1-2 and V is TRBV5-4, with D possibly TRBD1 on 5 matching bases. The CDR3 runs 14 residues. With 4 bases removed from V and 7 bases from J, the gap between germline ends came to 17 bases. Germline V lookup: CDR1 SGHNT, CDR2 YYREEE (reference sequence). The CDR3 is CASSLETPRGGYTF. The CDR3 nucleotides are TGTGCCAGCAGCCTCGAAACTCCTAGGGGTGGCTACACCTTC.

CDR3 nucleotide sequence: TGTGCCAGCAGCTTGGCGGGACAGGGCGGTAATGAAAAACTGTTTTTT. Translation gives CASSLAGQGGNEKLFF. The chain employs TRBV5-6 and TRBJ1-4; TRBD1 matches 9 bases. CDR1 and CDR2 from the germline V gene are SGHDT and YYEEEE. The CDR3 is made up of 16 amino acids. Unmatched junction bases numbered 4, after V lost 0 bases and J lost 4 bases.